The 10 T cell receptor beta chains below all came from one sample that was sequenced in a study of blood T cell repertoires in COVID-19. Generated by immunoSEQ multiplex PCR, the TCRdb table keeps only in-frame clones and is missing some. The sample records roughly 200,000 clones, around 85% being singletons. The sequencing sample was made of PBMCs or T cells enriched from blood (not recorded which). These receptors came from a woman between 50 and 59 years old in a cohort exposed to, infected with or recovered from COVID-19 (not recorded which).

The chain carries TRBV2 and TRBJ2-5; D not resolved. V dropped 7 bases and J dropped 2 bases, with 5 bases sitting between them. The CDR3 has 11 amino acids. The germline CDR1 and CDR2 sequences are SNHLY and FYNNEI. The CDR3 sequence is CASMRQETQYF. For the CDR3, the DNA is TGTGCCAGCATGCGGCAAGAGACCCAGTACTTC. Filled out from reference TRBV2 and TRBJ2-5, the complete variable domain reads EPEVTQTPSHQVTQMGQEVILRCVPISNHLYFYWYRQILGQKVEFLVSFYNNEISEKSEIFDDQFSVERPDGSNFTLKIRSTKLEDSAMYFCASMRQETQYFGPGTRLLVL.

This clone was seen only once. The V and J genes are TRBV7-2 and TRBJ1-1; 7 nucleotides align to TRBD1. This CDR3 contains 13 residues. The germline CDR1 and CDR2 sequences are SGHTA and FQGNSA. J was trimmed by 5 bases and V by 5 bases; bases with no gene match: 5. The CDR3 sequence: CASSGLTGTEAFF. In DNA form, the CDR3 reads TGTGCCAGCAGCGGCTTGACAGGGACTGAAGCTTTCTTT. Drawing the rest from reference TRBV7-2 and TRBJ1-1, the complete variable domain is GAGVSQSPSNKVTEKGKDVELRCDPISGHTALYWYRQSLGQGLEFLIYFQGNSAPDKSGLPSDRFSAERTGGSVSTLTIQRTQQEDSAVYLCASSGLTGTEAFFGQGTRLTVV.

The chain combines TRBV11-1 with TRBJ2-5; the match to TRBD2 covers 7 bases. The CDR3 is 16 residues long. The V gene end was trimmed by 4 bases and the J gene end by 0 bases; junction bases not matched to a gene: 8. The germline V gene has CDR1 SGHAT and CDR2 FQDESV (reference sequence). The CDR3 sequence: CASSSLAGEYQETQYF. In DNA form, the CDR3 reads TGTGCCAGCAGCTCGTTGGCGGGGGAGTACCAAGAGACCCAGTACTTC.

This chain connects TRBV28 to TRBJ1-2; a possible D gene is TRBD1 (5 bases). The germline V gene encodes CDR1 MDHEN and CDR2 SYDVKM. The CDR3 loop spans 15 amino acids. V was shortened by 2 bases and J by 8 bases, with 18 bases between the two germline ends. CDR3 region: CASSLTGLIRIGYTF. In DNA, the CDR3 is TGTGCCAGCAGTTTAACAGGCCTCATACGAATCGGCTACACCTTC.

This rearrangement joins TRBV9 to TRBJ2-2; TRBD1 matches at 9 bases. Germline V lookup: CDR1 SGDLS, CDR2 YYNGEE. The CDR3 sequence is 15 residues long. V lost 3 bases and J lost 3; bases outside the gene matches: 3. In DNA, the CDR3 is TGTGCCAGCAGCGCGGGACAGGGATACACCGGGGAGCTGTTTTTT. Translating it yields CASSAGQGYTGELFF.

This clone was seen only a few times. The V and J genes are TRBV4-2 and TRBJ1-4; 7 bases are a match to TRBD1. Germline CDR1 is LGHNA and CDR2 is YNFKEQ. V was pared by 4 bases and J by 8 bases, with 7 bases of the junction left unmatched. This CDR3 is built from 14 residues. The CDR3 DNA reads TGTGCCAGCAGCCCGACAGGGTCGTTGGAAAAACTGTTTTTT. Protein sequence: CASSPTGSLEKLFF.

This chain uses TRBV6-5 with TRBJ2-7, with D maybe TRBD1 (6 bases). V gave up 10 bases and J gave up 0 bases, with 16 bases separating them. CDR1 and CDR2 from the germline V gene are MNHEY and SVGAGI. The CDR3 is 14 amino acids. The CDR3 loop reads CATTRDMSSYEQYF. Here the CDR3 DNA reads TGTGCCACAACCCGGGACATGAGCTCCTACGAGCAGTACTTC.

This chain uses TRBV6-4 with TRBJ2-5, with TRBD1 matching 7 bases. The CDR3 loop spans 13 amino acids. Unmatched junction bases numbered 7, after V lost 5 bases and J lost 7 bases. Germline V gene data show CDR1 as MRHNA and CDR2 as SNTAGT. The DNA of the CDR3 is TGTGCCAGCAGTTCCGACAGGACAGGGACCCAGTACTTC. Translation: CASSSDRTGTQYF.

The rearrangement links TRBV6-1 to TRBJ2-3, with TRBD2 as a possible D gene (6 bases). The CDR3 is made up of 18 amino acids. Germline assignment: CDR1 MNHNS and CDR2 SASEGT. V gave up 0 bases and J gave up 0 bases, with 16 bases separating them. As DNA, the CDR3 is TGTGCCAGCAGTGAAGCGCTTCTGGCGGGGAGAAGCACAGATACGCAGTATTTT. Translation gives CASSEALLAGRSTDTQYF.

This clone has only one observation. The genes are TRBV3-1 (or the pseudogene TRBV3-2) and TRBJ2-2; 8 nucleotides line up with TRBD2. Germline CDR1 reads LGHDT; CDR2 reads YNNKEL (reference sequence). J lost 6 bases, V lost 2 bases, and 5 bases had no gene match. CDR3 length: 15 residues. The CDR3 sequence is CASSQPGTSAGELFF. The DNA for the CDR3 is TGTGCCAGCAGCCAACCGGGGACTAGTGCCGGGGAGCTGTTTTTT.